The 16 T cell receptor beta chains presented below share a single source sample, sequenced in a study of shared clonotypes between healthy human individuals. Here immunoSEQ multiplex PCR was the method, and the copy in TCRdb shows in-frame clones only, minus some. The table lists over 400,000 clones, 65% to 85% of them singletons. The source material was PBMCs. Receptors originate from a woman in her 40s in good health. Some clones in this sample may be carry-over from other donors' samples.

This clone is a singleton in its sample. CDR3 bases: TGTGCCAGCAGCGTAGCGCCCCGCGGCTCCTACAATGAGCAGTTCTTC. It yields the protein CASSVAPRGSYNEQFF. The V call is TRBV9, the J call TRBJ2-1; D is ambiguous. The CDR3 is made up of 16 amino acids. CDR1 and CDR2 (germline): SGDLS, YYNGEE. V was pared by 0 bases and J by 0 bases, with 10 bases between. Using reference TRBV9 and TRBJ2-1 for the parts outside the CDR3, the full variable domain is DSGVTQTPKHLITATGQRVTLRCSPRSGDLSVYWYQQSLDQGLQFLIQYYNGEERAKGNILERFSAQQFPDLHSELNLSSLELGDSALYFCASSVAPRGSYNEQFFGPGTRLTVL.

About this clone itself: Just one base apart from a much larger clone, this may be a read error. This chain joins TRBV5-4 and TRBJ2-3; 11 bases agree with TRBD2. V dropped 2 bases and J dropped 2; count of bases not matched to a gene: 4. Germline V lookup: CDR1 SGHNT, CDR2 YYREEE (reference sequence). The CDR3 runs 16 residues. CDR3 nucleotide sequence: TGTGCCAGCAGCTTTGTTAGCGGGAGGGACACAGATACGCAGTATTTT. Amino acid sequence: CASSFVSGRDTDTQYF.

As for this clone: A far larger clone is just one base off, so this is likely a read error. V usage is TRBV6-5 and J usage is TRBJ2-6; D is unresolved. Per germline, CDR1 MNHEY and CDR2 SVGAGI. The CDR3 extends over 14 amino acids. In DNA form, the CDR3 reads TGTGACAGCAGTTCGTTTATCGGGGCCAACGTCCTGACTTTC. Translating it yields CDSSSFIGANVLTF.

V gene TRBV28 combines with J gene TRBJ1-1; D not resolved. Germline CDR1 MDHEN, CDR2 SYDVKM. This CDR3 is 13 amino acids long. Trimming stripped 7 bases from V and 1 base from J, with 10 bases between. CDR3 nucleotides: TGTGCCAGCACCCCACCACCGAACACTGAAGCTTTCTTT. This translates into CASTPPPNTEAFF.

Remarks on this clone: This probably arose from a read error, given a far larger clone one base away. The chain joins TRBV29-1 to TRBJ1-5; 8 bases match TRBD1. V was clipped by 4 bases and J by 9 bases; unmatched bases: 11. Germline-derived CDR1 and CDR2 are SQVTM and ANQGSEA. The CDR3 is 14 residues long. The CDR3 spells CSVGGTGPLRPQHF. The DNA of the CDR3 is TGCAGCGTTGGTGGGACAGGTCCCCTGCGGCCCCAGCATTTT.

The V and J genes are TRBV25-1 and TRBJ1-4; D unresolved. The CDR3 runs 12 residues. Germline CDR1 reads MGHDK; CDR2 reads SYGVNS. Trimming cost V 3 bases and J 6 bases, with 5 bases left between them. The CDR3 nucleotides read TGTGCCAGCAGTGACCCCTATGAAAAACTGTTTTTT. Translated: CASSDPYEKLFF.

The rearrangement links TRBV28 to TRBJ1-1, with a weak D call TRBD1 (6 bases). This CDR3 comprises 17 residues. V lost 2 bases, J lost 0 bases, and 16 bases lay in between. CDR1 is MDHEN, CDR2 SYDVKM, per germline. Here the CDR3 reads CASSLRQAFRMNTEAFF. As DNA, the CDR3 is TGTGCCAGCAGTTTAAGACAGGCGTTCCGGATGAACACTGAAGCTTTCTTT.

This sequence joins TRBV7-8 and TRBJ2-1, with TRBD2 matching over 7 bases. Germline CDR1 SGHVS, CDR2 FQNEAQ. V shed 3 bases, J shed 2 bases, and the junction held 4 bases outside the gene matches. This CDR3 has 15 amino acids. The CDR3 nucleotides are TGTGCCAGCAGCTTGGGAGGGAGGGCCTACAATGAGCAGTTCTTC. Protein sequence: CASSLGGRAYNEQFF. Supplemented by reference TRBV7-8 and TRBJ2-1, the full variable domain reads GAGVSQSPRYKVAKRGQDVALRCDPISGHVSLFWYQQALGQGPEFLTYFQNEAQLDKSGLPSDRFFAERPEGSVSTLKIQRTQQEDSAVYLCASSLGGRAYNEQFFGPGTRLTVL.

This clone is a singleton in its sample. The rearrangement joins TRBV7-8 to TRBJ2-5; maybe TRBD1 (6 bases). Germline CDR1 reads SGHVS; CDR2 reads FQNEAQ. Trimming pared 7 bases from V and 5 bases from J, leaving 20 bases between. This CDR3 region has 15 residues. The CDR3 loop is CASTSFVRGWETQYF. The CDR3 coding sequence is TGTGCCAGCACCTCGTTTGTCAGGGGTTGGGAGACCCAGTACTTC.

This clone was counted between two and nine times. The chain has TRBV7-2 and TRBJ2-7, with 9 nucleotides matching TRBD2. Germline CDR1 and CDR2: SGHTA and FQGNSA. CDR3 length: 15 residues. The ends lost 5 bases at V and 6 bases at J; junction bases unmatched: 11. DNA for the CDR3: TGTGCCAGCAGCACCCCACGGCGCGGGAGGGGCGAGCAGTACTTC. As protein: CASSTPRRGRGEQYF. The whole variable domain, filled in from reference TRBV7-2 and TRBJ2-7, reads GAGVSQSPSNKVTEKGKDVELRCDPISGHTALYWYRQSLGQGLEFLIYFQGNSAPDKSGLPSDRFSAERTGGSVSTLTIQRTQQEDSAVYLCASSTPRRGRGEQYFGPGTRLTVT.

This clone has a single count. The gene calls are TRBV7-9 and TRBJ2-2; TRBD2 matches 8 bases. The CDR3 consists of 15 residues. Germline assignment: CDR1 SEHNR and CDR2 FQNEAQ (reference sequence). V lost 4 bases to trimming and J lost 8 bases; unmatched junction nucleotides: 9. Here the CDR3 reads CASSSVGLGRGELFF. The CDR3 DNA reads TGTGCCAGCAGCTCCGTGGGACTAGGGAGGGGGGAGCTGTTTTTT.

A word on this clone: This may be a read error: a much more frequent sequence differs by one nucleotide. This chain joins TRBV25-1 and TRBJ2-7; 11 positions agree with TRBD2. With V trimmed by 4 bases and J by 0 bases, 2 bases remained unmatched. The CDR3 runs to 15 residues. Germline V CDR1 and CDR2: MGHDK, SYGVNS. The CDR3 DNA reads TGTGCCAGCAGTGTACTAGCGGGAGCCTCCTACGAGCAGTACTTC. Translating gives CASSVLAGASYEQYF.

With regard to this clone: The same CDR3 is also encoded by other DNA sequences in this sample. DNA for the CDR3: TGTGCCAGCCGGGCCGGACAGACGAACACCGGGGAGCTGTTTTTT. Translated, it gives CASRAGQTNTGELFF. The chain is built from TRBV19 and TRBJ2-2; TRBD1 might be the D (6 bases). Trimming stripped 9 bases from V and 0 bases from J, with 14 bases between. Germline values: CDR1 LNHDA, CDR2 SQIVND (reference sequence). This CDR3 has 15 amino acids.

This clone was observed once. The rearrangement uses TRBV5-1 and TRBJ2-3; 11 bases align to TRBD2. The CDR3 is made up of 17 amino acids. V lost 4 bases, J lost 0 bases, and 7 bases stayed unmatched. The germline CDR1 and CDR2 sequences are SGHRS and YFSETQ. CDR3 amino acids: CASSVGTSGGSTDTQYF. Written as DNA, the CDR3 is TGCGCCAGCAGCGTCGGGACTAGCGGAGGGAGCACAGATACGCAGTATTTT.

The chain carries TRBV6-6 and TRBJ2-7, with 7 bases that match TRBD1. V gave up 7 bases and J gave up 4 bases; unmatched junction bases: 13. Germline V gene sequence: CDR1 MNHNY, CDR2 SVGAGI (reference sequence). CDR3 length: 15 residues. Here the CDR3 DNA reads TGTGCCAGCATTAGCCCCGGGACAGCAGGTTACGAGCAGTACTTC. This sequence encodes CASISPGTAGYEQYF.

This chain connects TRBV5-5 to TRBJ2-7, with D uncertain. Per the germline V gene, CDR1 is SGHKS and CDR2 is YYEKEE (reference sequence). The CDR3 length is 11 residues. Trimming removed 5 bases from V and 4 bases from J, with 7 bases in between. CDR3 amino acids: CASSSVYEQYF. The CDR3 region has the DNA TGTGCCAGCAGTTCCGTGTACGAGCAGTACTTC.